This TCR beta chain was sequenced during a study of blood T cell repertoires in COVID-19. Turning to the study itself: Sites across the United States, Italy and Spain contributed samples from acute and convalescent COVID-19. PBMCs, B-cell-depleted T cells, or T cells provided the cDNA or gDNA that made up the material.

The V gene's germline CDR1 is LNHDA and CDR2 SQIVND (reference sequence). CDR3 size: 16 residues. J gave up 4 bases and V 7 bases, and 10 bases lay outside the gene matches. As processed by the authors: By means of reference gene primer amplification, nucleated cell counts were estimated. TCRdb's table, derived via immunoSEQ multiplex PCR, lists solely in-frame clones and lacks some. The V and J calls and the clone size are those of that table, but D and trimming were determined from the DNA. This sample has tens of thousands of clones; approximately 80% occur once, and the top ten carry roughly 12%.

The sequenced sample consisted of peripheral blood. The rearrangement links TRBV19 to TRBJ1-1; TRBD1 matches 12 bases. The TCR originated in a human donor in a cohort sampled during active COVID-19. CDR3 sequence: CASKSGTGGISTEAFF. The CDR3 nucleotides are TGTGCCAGTAAATCCGGGACAGGGGGCATCAGCACTGAAGCTTTCTTT. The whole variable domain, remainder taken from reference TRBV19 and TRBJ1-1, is DGGITQSPKYLFRKEGQNVTLSCEQNLNHDAMYWYRQDPGQGLRLIYYSQIVNDFQKGDIAEGYSVSREKKESFPLTVTSAQKNPTAFYLCASKSGTGGISTEAFFGQGTRLTVV.